One and the same sample provided the 26 T cell receptor beta chains below, sequenced in a study of cytomegalovirus exposure and HLA in healthy donors. PCR involved 60 Vbeta and 13 Jbeta primers. The table came from immunoSEQ multiplex PCR; TCRdb's copy has only in-frame clones and leaves some out. The data contain 150,000 to 250,000 clones, around 80% of them seen just once; the ten biggest clones take up 3.5% to 5%. The specimen was PBMCs. Every receptor here comes from a woman in her 30s in good health and CMV-seropositive.

This chain uses TRBV6-1 with TRBJ2-7, with D possibly TRBD2 on 5 matching bases. The CDR3 covers 13 residues. Germline CDR1 and CDR2: MNHNS and SASEGT. Trimming stripped 6 bases from V and 6 bases from J, with 15 bases between. As DNA, the CDR3 is TGTGCCAGCAGCCCACGTCGGGGTCTCGAGCAGTACTTC. Residues: CASSPRRGLEQYF.

In its sample, this clone was seen a few times. The chain employs TRBV29-1 and TRBJ2-7, with a possible D match to TRBD2 (6 bases). Looked up from germline, CDR1 is SQVTM and CDR2 is ANQGSEA. This CDR3 contains 14 residues. V was clipped by 3 bases and J by 5 bases, with 17 bases between them. CDR3 sequence: CSVDTPRGGDEQYF. In DNA form, the CDR3 reads TGCAGCGTTGACACCCCGAGGGGCGGGGACGAGCAGTACTTC.

This clone was recorded a few times. This chain joins TRBV29-1 and TRBJ1-1; TRBD1 is a possible D gene (5 bases). Per germline, CDR1 SQVTM and CDR2 ANQGSEA. V was shortened by 0 bases and J by 6 bases, with 8 bases between the two germline ends. CDR3 size: 12 residues. The CDR3 is CSVEDQGPEAFF. DNA of the CDR3: TGCAGCGTTGAAGATCAGGGTCCTGAAGCTTTCTTT.

Only a few counts were recorded for this clone. The chain carries TRBV6-1 and TRBJ2-3; 9 nucleotides align to TRBD2. Germline V CDR1 and CDR2: MNHNS, SASEGT. Losses at the gene ends were 7 bases for V and 4 bases for J; bases not matched to a gene: 6. CDR3 length equals 14 residues. CDR3 sequence (DNA): TGTGCCAGCACCCCGGCGGGGGGGGCAGATACGCAGTATTTT. This codes for CASTPAGGADTQYF.

This chain uses TRBV15 with TRBJ1-1; D is unclear. The CDR3 runs to 13 residues. Germline CDR1 and CDR2: LNHNV and YYDKDF (reference sequence). Trimming stripped 3 bases from V and 0 bases from J, with 5 bases between. The chain's CDR3 is CATSRELNTEAFF. The DNA for the CDR3 is TGTGCCACCAGCAGGGAGTTGAACACTGAAGCTTTCTTT.

This chain uses TRBV7-9 with TRBJ2-3, with 12 bases identical to TRBD1. CDR3 length: 19 residues. CDR1 and CDR2 (germline): SEHNR, FQNEAQ (reference sequence). J was trimmed by 4 bases and V by 1 base; bases with no gene match: 12. For the CDR3, the DNA is TGTGCCAGCAGCTTAGATCCCCGATGGGGGACAGGGGGCGCAGATACGCAGTATTTT. Translation: CASSLDPRWGTGGADTQYF.

V gene TRBV27 combines with J gene TRBJ2-5; weak D call: TRBD1 (6 bases). The germline gives CDR1 MNHEY, CDR2 SMNVEV (reference sequence). The CDR3 covers 16 residues. V shed 2 bases and J shed 5 bases, with 18 bases lying between them. CDR3 sequence (DNA): TGTGCCAGCAGTTTAATTAGCGCAGGGGCGGCGGAGACCCAGTACTTC. The encoded protein is CASSLISAGAAETQYF.

V and J are TRBV10-1 and TRBJ2-7; 9 positions match TRBD2. This CDR3 is 12 amino acids long. V lost 9 bases and J lost 1; bases outside the gene matches: 1. The germline V gene encodes CDR1 WNHNN and CDR2 SYGVQD (reference sequence). CDR3 bases: TGCGCCAGGCGGGGGGGGTCCTACGAGCAGTACTTC. Translated, it gives CARRGGSYEQYF.

V gene TRBV9 combines with J gene TRBJ1-1; D may be TRBD1 (5 bases). The V gene lost 0 bases and the J gene lost 3 bases, with 15 bases spanning the gap. The CDR3 spans 16 residues. The germline V gene encodes CDR1 SGDLS and CDR2 YYNGEE. The DNA for the CDR3 is TGTGCCAGCAGCGTAGCTCTGGACAACGTATACACTGAAGCTTTCTTT. Its protein product is CASSVALDNVYTEAFF.

The CDR3 DNA sequence: TGTGCCAGCGTACCTAGCGGGGGTTCAGATACGCAGTATTTT. Its translation is CASVPSGGSDTQYF. The chain joins TRBV6-6 to TRBJ2-3; 10 bases are a match to TRBD2. Per the germline V gene, CDR1 is MNHNY and CDR2 is SVGAGI (reference sequence). This CDR3 is 14 amino acids long. The V gene end was trimmed by 8 bases and the J gene end by 4 bases; junction bases not matched to a gene: 6.

The chain is built from TRBV10-3 and TRBJ2-7; 9 bases match TRBD2. This CDR3 is built from 14 residues. V trimming: 5 bases; J trimming: 3 bases; junction bases outside the gene matches: 5. Germline CDR1 is ENHRY and CDR2 is SYGVKD. The CDR3 loop reads CAISSSGGGYEQYF. CDR3 nucleotides: TGTGCCATCAGTAGTAGCGGGGGAGGCTACGAGCAGTACTTC.

This clone has more than one count but fewer than ten. The V and J genes are TRBV5-4 and TRBJ1-1; D perhaps matches TRBD1 (5 bases). This CDR3 region has 14 residues. V was pared by 4 bases and J by 4 bases, with 14 bases between. Germline loops: CDR1 SGHNT, CDR2 YYREEE (reference sequence). The CDR3 DNA reads TGTGCCAGCAGCGGGCTAGACAGAGCCACTGAAGCTTTCTTT. This encodes CASSGLDRATEAFF.

The count of this clone is one. This sequence joins TRBV23-1 and TRBJ2-7, with 7 bases that match TRBD1. TRBV23-1 is annotated as an ORF whose role is uncertain. V dropped 0 bases and J dropped 5; count of bases not matched to a gene: 10. The CDR3 runs 16 residues. The CDR3 DNA reads as TGCGCCAGCAGTCAATCGTGGGAGACAGGGCCCGACGAGCAGTACTTC. Protein sequence: CASSQSWETGPDEQYF.

The genes are TRBV4-3 and TRBJ2-6; D remains ambiguous. This CDR3 has 15 residues. Germline CDR1 reads LGHNA; CDR2 reads YSLEER. Deletions cut 2 bases from V and 2 bases from J, with 7 bases between. The DNA for the CDR3 is TGCGCCAGCAGCCAATCCCCGGCTGGGGCCAACGTCCTGACTTTC. Amino acid sequence: CASSQSPAGANVLTF.

The chain employs TRBV7-9 and TRBJ1-2; possible D gene TRBD1, 6 bases. V shed 1 base and J shed 10 bases, with 13 bases lying between them. Germline values: CDR1 SEHNR, CDR2 FQNEAQ (reference sequence). This CDR3 is 13 amino acids long. CDR3 loop: CASSLDVTGSYTF. DNA of the CDR3: TGTGCCAGCAGCTTAGACGTAACAGGGTCCTACACCTTC.

The rearrangement links TRBV2 to TRBJ2-6; D is unresolved. Looked up from germline, CDR1 is SNHLY and CDR2 is FYNNEI. The length of the CDR3 is 15 residues. Deletions cut 3 bases from V and 0 bases from J, with 6 bases between. Written as DNA, the CDR3 is TGTGCCAGCAGTGAGAGAGACTCTGGGGCCAACGTCCTGACTTTC. Protein product: CASSERDSGANVLTF.

This clone was observed a handful of times. This rearrangement joins TRBV4-2 to TRBJ1-2, with 7 bases aligning to TRBD1. Germline-derived CDR1 and CDR2 are LGHNA and YNFKEQ. V shed 3 bases and J 4 bases; nucleotides not matched to a gene: 11. This CDR3 has 16 amino acids. The CDR3 DNA is TGTGCCAGCAGCCAGGGTCACCGACAGGGAGGCTATGGCTACACCTTC. This codes for CASSQGHRQGGYGYTF.

This chain joins TRBV5-6 and TRBJ2-1; possible D gene TRBD2, 6 bases. The CDR3 length is 16 residues. V was pared by 4 bases and J by 0 bases, with 14 bases between. Looked up from germline, CDR1 is SGHDT and CDR2 is YYEEEE. The CDR3 sequence: CASSPNSGSSYNEQFF. The CDR3 bases are TGTGCCAGCAGCCCGAATAGCGGAAGCTCCTACAATGAGCAGTTCTTC.

V gene TRBV2 combines with J gene TRBJ1-1; the D gene is possibly TRBD1 (5 bases). V gave up 7 bases and J gave up 2 bases, with 14 bases separating them. This CDR3 comprises 14 residues. Germline V lookup: CDR1 SNHLY, CDR2 FYNNEI. CDR3 DNA: TGTGCCAGCACTAGGACACTGTTCAACACTGAAGCTTTCTTT. This translates into CASTRTLFNTEAFF. Complete variable domain (other parts from reference TRBV2 and TRBJ1-1): EPEVTQTPSHQVTQMGQEVILRCVPISNHLYFYWYRQILGQKVEFLVSFYNNEISEKSEIFDDQFSVERPDGSNFTLKIRSTKLEDSAMYFCASTRTLFNTEAFFGQGTRLTVV.

The chain is built from TRBV7-8 and TRBJ1-1; D remains ambiguous. Germline CDR1 is SGHVS and CDR2 is FQNEAQ. The CDR3 spans 13 residues. The V end lost 3 bases, the J end lost 1 base, and 6 bases lay between the germline ends. The CDR3 coding sequence is TGTGCCAGCAGCTTTTCCAAGAACACTGAAGCTTTCTTT. It is translated as CASSFSKNTEAFF. Based on the CDR3 plus reference TRBV7-8 and TRBJ1-1, the full variable domain is GAGVSQSPRYKVAKRGQDVALRCDPISGHVSLFWYQQALGQGPEFLTYFQNEAQLDKSGLPSDRFFAERPEGSVSTLKIQRTQQEDSAVYLCASSFSKNTEAFFGQGTRLTVV.

The chain is built from TRBV29-1 and TRBJ1-1, with 8 bases that match TRBD1. V was pared by 5 bases and J by 1 base, with 18 bases of the junction left unmatched. The CDR3 spans 18 residues. Germline CDR1 and CDR2: SQVTM and ANQGSEA. CDR3 loop: CSVFGTGLLGLTNTEAFF. The CDR3 DNA reads TGCAGCGTTTTCGGGACAGGACTTCTTGGTTTAACGAACACTGAAGCTTTCTTT.

The rearrangement uses TRBV5-4 and TRBJ1-2, with 7 nucleotides matching TRBD1. The V gene end was trimmed by 0 bases and the J gene end by 6 bases; junction bases not matched to a gene: 2. The CDR3 sequence is 13 residues long. Germline V gene data show CDR1 as SGHNT and CDR2 as YYREEE (reference sequence). This CDR3 is CASSLGQGDGYTF. CDR3 nucleotide sequence: TGTGCCAGCAGCTTGGGACAGGGAGATGGCTACACCTTC.

The rearrangement uses TRBV2 and TRBJ1-3; 8 nucleotides match TRBD1. V lost 9 bases to trimming and J lost 16 bases; unmatched junction nucleotides: 14. CDR3 length: 12 residues. Per germline, CDR1 SNHLY and CDR2 FYNNEI. In nucleotides, the CDR3 is TGTGCCAGTACTCCTACCACAGGGGGTTCTTATTTT. Translated, it gives CASTPTTGGSYF.

There are a few counts of this clone. The rearrangement links TRBV21-1 to TRBJ1-3. TRBV21-1 is a listed pseudogene. The CDR3 is made up of 16 amino acids. The CDR3 DNA follows: TGTGCCAGCAGCAAAGGGAACCGGAGCTCTGGAAACACCATATATTTT. Its translation: CASSKGNRSSGNTIYF.

This clone was counted a few times. V and J are TRBV21-1 and TRBJ2-3; TRBD1 was called by the table and not checked on the DNA. TRBV21-1 is designated a pseudogene. This CDR3 comprises 16 residues. The chain's CDR3 is CASSKAYRGATDTQYF. CDR3 sequence (DNA): TGTGCCAGCAGCAAAGCCTACAGGGGTGCCACAGATACGCAGTATTTT.

The V and J genes are TRBV5-6 and TRBJ2-1; D is ambiguous. V was cut by 1 base and J by 10 bases, with 6 bases left in between. The CDR3 covers 11 residues. Germline V lookup: CDR1 SGHDT, CDR2 YYEEEE. CDR3 protein: CASSLLEEQFF. In nucleotides, the CDR3 is TGTGCCAGCAGCTTGTTGGAGGAGCAGTTCTTC.